The clone carrying this TCR beta chain was seen repeatedly, ten times or more. TCR beta CDR3 sequences were amplified from RNA transcripts. When the TCR CDR3 underwent first-round RT-PCR, the HTBI primer set was used. Each CDR3 protein gets one entry after TCRdb re-called the multiplex PCR reads with MiXCR. The sample lists about 640,000 distinct CDR3 sequences, less than 25% seen once, with 34% in the top ten. Germline V CDR1 and CDR2: MNHEY, SVGEGT. Trimming shortened V by 0 bases and J by 8 bases, and 13 bases separated the two germline ends. The length of the CDR3 is 14 residues. This entry belongs to a study of T cells in Graves' hyperthyroidism and ophthalmopathy.

The sample comprised blood. V gene TRBV6-2 or TRBV6-3 combines with J gene TRBJ1-1, with D unresolved. The sequence was collected from a man under 40 with Graves' ophthalmopathy. The CDR3 bases are TGTGCCAGCAGTTACTCGGGTGCACAACCGGAAGCTTTCTTT. Translating gives CASSYSGAQPEAFF.